The 15 T cell receptor beta chains below all came from one sample that was sequenced in a study of a mutant IDH1 vaccine in newly diagnosed glioma. Stated time point: baseline, week 1 (first vaccination visit). Stated treatment: pre-vaccination baseline after standard-of-care therapy. Here immunoSEQ multiplex PCR was the method, and the copy in TCRdb shows in-frame clones only, minus some. The top ten clones hold approximately 1.2% of a sample with 20,000 to 25,000 clones, 93% of them seen once. The input for sequencing was PBMCs, taken from a glioma patient treated with radiotherapy, temozolomide or both. The receptors were sampled from a man aged 40-49 years with glioma.

Only one count was recorded for this clone. V gene TRBV19 combines with J gene TRBJ2-3; tentative D call: TRBD2 (5 bases). V lost 3 bases to trimming and J lost 0 bases, with 10 bases between them. The germline gives CDR1 LNHDA, CDR2 SQIVND (reference sequence). This CDR3 contains 15 residues. As DNA, the CDR3 is TGTGCCAGTAGTATCTTTGCGGGCAGCACAGATACGCAGTATTTT. Its protein is CASSIFAGSTDTQYF.

This chain uses TRBV19 with TRBJ1-4; 7 bases are shared with TRBD1. Germline V gene data show CDR1 as LNHDA and CDR2 as SQIVND (reference sequence). This CDR3 region has 16 residues. V shed 5 bases and J 6 bases; nucleotides not matched to a gene: 12. In nucleotides, the CDR3 is TGTGCCAGTAGTTCCCGGACAGGAACCCTCTATGAAAAACTGTTTTTT. It encodes CASSSRTGTLYEKLFF. Using reference TRBV19 and TRBJ1-4 for the parts outside the CDR3, the full variable domain is DGGITQSPKYLFRKEGQNVTLSCEQNLNHDAMYWYRQDPGQGLRLIYYSQIVNDFQKGDIAEGYSVSREKKESFPLTVTSAQKNPTAFYLCASSSRTGTLYEKLFFGSGTQLSVL.

The CDR3 region is CASSDRPGLGSTGELFF. The CDR3 bases are TGTGCCAGCAGTGATCGGCCGGGACTAGGAAGTACCGGGGAGCTGTTTTTT. V gene TRBV6-1 combines with J gene TRBJ2-2, with 8 bases identical to TRBD2. V shed 3 bases, J shed 5 bases, and the junction held 11 bases outside the gene matches. From germline, CDR1 is MNHNS and CDR2 SASEGT. The CDR3 extends over 17 amino acids.

In its sample, this clone was seen once. The rearrangement links TRBV6-6 to TRBJ1-2, with unresolved D. The germline V gene has CDR1 MNHNY and CDR2 SVGAGI (reference sequence). The CDR3 runs 16 residues. Trimming shortened V by 0 bases and J by 6 bases, and 17 bases separated the two germline ends. This CDR3 is CASSYSPVAAGDGYTF. In DNA form, the CDR3 reads TGTGCCAGCAGTTACTCGCCCGTTGCGGCCGGGGATGGCTACACCTTC.

The chain joins TRBV15 to TRBJ1-5, with TRBD1 matching over 8 bases. Germline assignment: CDR1 LNHNV and CDR2 YYDKDF (reference sequence). CDR3 length: 15 residues. V lost 8 bases to trimming and J lost 2 bases; unmatched junction nucleotides: 8. The CDR3 DNA sequence: TGTGCCACCGGCCACAGGGGGAACGGCAATCAGCCCCAGCATTTT. This gives the protein CATGHRGNGNQPQHF.

This rearrangement joins TRBV9 to TRBJ1-2; 10 nucleotides agree with TRBD1. Germline V gene lookup returns CDR1 SGDLS and CDR2 YYNGEE. V lost 2 bases, J lost 7 bases, and 5 bases stayed unmatched. This CDR3 is 14 amino acids long. Here the CDR3 DNA reads TGTGCCAGCAGCGTCACCGGACAGGGGGGTGGCTACACCTTC. Translating it yields CASSVTGQGGGYTF.

As for this clone: At one of its ends the junction is not consistent with the germline gene, which may arise from a read error. V is TRBV5-1 and J is TRBJ2-2; D gene ambiguous. This CDR3 has 14 amino acids. Germline V gene data show CDR1 as SGHRS and CDR2 as YFSETQ. CDR3 residues: CASSDKVTTRELFF. The CDR3 DNA reads as TGCGCCAGCAGCGACAAAGTCACCACCAGGGAGCTGTTTTTT.

This clone has only one observation. This sequence joins TRBV5-4 and TRBJ2-2; D is unresolved. Germline CDR1 SGHNT, CDR2 YYREEE (reference sequence). Trimming pared 0 bases from V and 6 bases from J, leaving 3 bases between. CDR3 length: 12 amino acids. Written as DNA, the CDR3 is TGTGCCAGCAGCTTGGAGGCCGGGGAGCTGTTTTTT. Protein product: CASSLEAGELFF.

This sequence joins TRBV23-1 and TRBJ2-1, with TRBD2 identical over 8 bases. TRBV23-1 is designated an ORF whose function remains uncertain. V shed 10 bases, J shed 0 bases, and the junction held 5 bases outside the gene matches. The CDR3 length is 14 residues. CDR3 residues: CATSGGSSYNEQFF. DNA for the CDR3: TGCGCCACTTCGGGGGGGAGCTCCTACAATGAGCAGTTCTTC.

The chain combines TRBV2 with TRBJ2-3; D is undetermined. The CDR3 contains 12 residues. Between the trimmed V and J ends, which lost 6 bases and 7 bases, there was a span of 11 bases. Per germline, CDR1 SNHLY and CDR2 FYNNEI. The CDR3 nucleotides are TGTGCCAGCAGGCTAGAAGGGAATACGCAGTATTTT. Translating gives CASRLEGNTQYF.

This clone was seen a few times. The chain carries TRBV2 and TRBJ2-4; D might be TRBD2 (5 bases). Germline loops: CDR1 SNHLY, CDR2 FYNNEI. This CDR3 comprises 21 residues. The ends were cut back, 2 bases at V and 1 base at J, with 27 bases in the middle. The CDR3 bases are TGTGCCAGCAGTGAAAGGTCCCGGGTGGGTCGGACGTCGGGGGCCAAAAACATTCAGTACTTC. Encoded protein: CASSERSRVGRTSGAKNIQYF.

The J gene is TRBJ1-5, the V gene TRBV7-2; 8 bases map to TRBD1. CDR1 is SGHTA and CDR2 is FQGNSA in the germline V gene. The CDR3 spans 16 residues. V trimming: 4 bases; J trimming: 1 base; junction bases outside the gene matches: 6. Written as DNA, the CDR3 is TGTGCCAGCAGCTCCGGGACAGGACAAAGCAATCAGCCCCAGCATTTT. Translated: CASSSGTGQSNQPQHF.

The rearrangement joins TRBV2 to TRBJ2-7, with 11 bases matching TRBD1. Germline V lookup: CDR1 SNHLY, CDR2 FYNNEI. The CDR3 is 14 amino acids. Losses at the gene ends were 4 bases for V and 3 bases for J; bases not matched to a gene: 2. Here the CDR3 reads CASSGTGGGYEQYF. As DNA, the CDR3 is TGTGCCAGCAGTGGGACAGGGGGCGGCTACGAGCAGTACTTC.

The J gene is TRBJ2-2, the V gene TRBV5-8; D not certain. The germline CDR1 and CDR2 sequences are SGHTS and YDEGEE. The CDR3 contains 15 residues. Trimming took 0 bases from V and 2 from J, leaving 8 bases between them. The CDR3 spells CASSLVRINTGELFF. CDR3 DNA: TGTGCCAGCAGCTTGGTACGGATCAACACCGGGGAGCTGTTTTTT. Based on the CDR3 plus reference TRBV5-8 and TRBJ2-2, the full variable domain is EAGVTQSPTHLIKTRGQQATLRCSPISGHTSVYWYQQALGLGLQFLLWYDEGEERNRGNFPPRFSGRQFPNYSSELNVNALELEDSALYLCASSLVRINTGELFFGEGSRLTVL.

This sequence joins TRBV6-5 and TRBJ2-1; unclear D gene. The V and J ends lost 7 bases and 6 bases respectively, with 13 bases between them. The CDR3 contains 13 residues. Per germline, CDR1 MNHEY and CDR2 SVGAGI. The CDR3 here is CASTFDTGNEQFF. The CDR3 DNA follows: TGTGCCAGCACCTTCGATACTGGCAATGAGCAGTTCTTC.